The T cell receptor (beta chain) described here comes from a study of shared clonotypes between healthy human individuals. Study-wide results and limits: The sampled material consisted only of blood, and tissue repertoires are likely to differ.

Sorted-subset replicate PCRs used around 200 ng of genomic DNA. This amount corresponded to some 32,000 T cell genomes. Produced via immunoSEQ multiplex PCR; TCRdb's table is partial and in-frame only. The sample has some 630,000 clones, around 72% seen once; the top ten hold 1.5% to 2%. CDR1 and CDR2 (germline): LGHNT, FRNRAP. There are 18 residues in the CDR3. Trimming stripped 2 bases from V and 1 base from J, with 21 bases between. Details on this clone: The target antigen is unknown.

The receptor was derived from a woman aged 25 to 39 in good health. The chain uses TRBV12-5 and TRBJ2-7; no firm D call. Sequencing input: memory CD4+ T cells sorted from blood. As to subset: CD45RA-negative fraction. The CDR3 loop reads CASGLCTVPQERSYEQYF. The CDR3 nucleotides read TGTGCTAGTGGTTTGTGTACGGTCCCTCAGGAAAGGTCCTACGAGCAGTACTTC.